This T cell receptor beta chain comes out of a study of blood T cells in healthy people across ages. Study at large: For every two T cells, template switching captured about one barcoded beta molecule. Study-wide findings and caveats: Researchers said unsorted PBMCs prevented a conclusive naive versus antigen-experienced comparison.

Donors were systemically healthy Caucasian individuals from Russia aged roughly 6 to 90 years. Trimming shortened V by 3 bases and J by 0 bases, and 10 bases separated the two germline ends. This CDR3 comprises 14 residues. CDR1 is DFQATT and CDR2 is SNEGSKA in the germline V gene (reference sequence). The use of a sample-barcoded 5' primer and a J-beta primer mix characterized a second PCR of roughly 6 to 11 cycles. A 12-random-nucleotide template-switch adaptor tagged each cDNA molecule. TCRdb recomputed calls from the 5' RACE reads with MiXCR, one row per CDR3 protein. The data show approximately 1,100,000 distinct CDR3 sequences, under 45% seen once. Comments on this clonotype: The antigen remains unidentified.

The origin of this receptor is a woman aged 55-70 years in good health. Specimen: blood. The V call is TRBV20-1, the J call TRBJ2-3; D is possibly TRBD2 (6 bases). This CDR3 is CSARGLTSTDTQYF. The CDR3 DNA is TGCAGTGCTAGGGGACTGACTAGCACAGATACGCAGTATTTT.